This TCR beta chain was recorded in a study of blood T cell repertoires in COVID-19. Turning to the study itself: Sites in the United States, Italy and Spain provided acute and convalescent COVID-19 samples. T cells, B-cell-depleted T cells, or PBMCs provided the cDNA or gDNA that served as material.

Study processing details: For nucleated cells, counts were estimated from reference gene primer amplification. Measured with immunoSEQ multiplex PCR; TCRdb has only the in-frame clones, and not every one. D and trimming come from the DNA, and the V and J calls and clone size come from that table. The table includes tens of thousands of clones, roughly 83% detected once. This receptor was obtained from a man between 70 and 80 years old with active COVID-19. Specimen: peripheral blood.

Written as DNA, the CDR3 is TGTGCCAGCTCACTGACTAGCGGGAGCTCCTACAATGAGCAGTTCTTC. Encoded protein: CASSLTSGSSYNEQFF. This chain links TRBV18 with TRBJ2-1; 12 bases line up with TRBD2. Trimming cost V 4 bases and J 0 bases; bases outside gene matches: 1. The CDR3 totals 16 residues. Germline V gene sequence: CDR1 KGHSH, CDR2 LQKENI.